The rows below give T cell receptor beta chains drawn from one sample of a study of metastatic and nonmetastatic thyroid tumors. Using MiXCR, TCRdb re-called clones from the PCR reads. The table shows roughly 20,000 clones, with approximately 22% occurring only once. The sequencing sample was made of adjacent normal tissue. These receptors came from a female donor with papillary thyroid cancer or a benign thyroid nodule (not recorded which). Some clones in this sample may be carry-over from other donors' samples. The CDR3 runs from the conserved cysteine through the conserved F or W. Fields, in order: J gene, clone size, D gene, V gene, CDR3 protein, CDR3 DNA. A D gene is named only where the DNA matches it firmly. The listing skips clone size in some rows; elsewhere it reads once, few, many or a size class.

TRBJ1-5 . . TRBV20-1 CSARVGGGSNQPQHF TGCAGTGCTAGAGTTGGTGGGGGTAGCAATCAGCCCCAGCATTTT
TRBJ1-5 . . TRBV20-1 CSAAGINQPQHF TGCAGTGCCGCGGGGATTAATCAGCCCCAGCATTTT
TRBJ1-1 few TRBD1 TRBV11-2 CASSRTQGVPTEAFF TGTGCCAGCAGTAGAACTCAGGGGGTGCCCACTGAAGCTTTCTTT
TRBJ1-4 many . TRBV28 CASAEGWNEKLFF TGTGCCAGCGCCGAGGGTTGGAATGAAAAACTGTTTTTT
TRBJ1-1 . . TRBV20-1 CSASSGRANTEAFF TGCAGTGCTAGTTCGGGGCGAGCCAACACTGAAGCTTTCTTT
TRBJ1-1 medium-sized TRBD1 TRBV28 CASSAPQGATEAFF TGTGCCAGCAGTGCGCCTCAGGGGGCCACTGAAGCTTTCTTT
TRBJ2-1 many . TRBV5-8 CASRGRQQFF TGTGCCAGCAGGGGACGCCAACAGTTCTTC
TRBJ2-7 . . TRBV14 CASIPTRTYKQYF TGTGCCAGCATCCCGACACGCACCTACAAGCAGTACTTC
TRBJ1-5 few . TRBV6-1 CASTGLYSNQPQHF TGTGCCAGCACAGGGCTTTATAGCAATCAGCCCCAGCATTTT
TRBJ2-5 many TRBD2 TRBV7-9 CASSSETSGWGETQYF TGTGCCAGCAGCTCGGAAACTAGCGGCTGGGGAGAGACCCAGTACTTC
TRBJ2-2 medium-sized . TRBV6-4 CASSGRPDTGELFF TGTGCCAGCAGTGGGAGACCTGACACCGGGGAGCTGTTTTTT
TRBJ1-1 medium-sized . TRBV7-9 CASSLQGLNTEAFF TGTGCCAGCAGCTTACAGGGCTTGAACACTGAAGCTTTCTTT
TRBJ1-1 . . TRBV27 CASSLLGASTEAFF TGTGCCAGCAGTTTACTGGGGGCGAGCACTGAAGCTTTCTTT
TRBJ1-2 . TRBD1 TRBV9 CASSAVPSQGADGYTF TGTGCCAGCAGCGCAGTCCCATCGCAGGGGGCAGATGGCTACACCTTC